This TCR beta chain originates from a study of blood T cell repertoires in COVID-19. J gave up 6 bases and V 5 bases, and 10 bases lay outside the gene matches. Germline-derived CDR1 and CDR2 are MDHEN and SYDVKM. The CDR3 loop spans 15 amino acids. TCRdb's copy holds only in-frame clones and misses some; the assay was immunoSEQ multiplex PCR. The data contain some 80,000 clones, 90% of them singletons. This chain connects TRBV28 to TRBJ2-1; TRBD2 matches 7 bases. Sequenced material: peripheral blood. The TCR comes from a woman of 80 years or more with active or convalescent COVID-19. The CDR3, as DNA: TGTGCCAGCAGTCCCCCCCGGACTAGAGGCAATGAGCAGTTCTTC. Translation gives CASSPPRTRGNEQFF.